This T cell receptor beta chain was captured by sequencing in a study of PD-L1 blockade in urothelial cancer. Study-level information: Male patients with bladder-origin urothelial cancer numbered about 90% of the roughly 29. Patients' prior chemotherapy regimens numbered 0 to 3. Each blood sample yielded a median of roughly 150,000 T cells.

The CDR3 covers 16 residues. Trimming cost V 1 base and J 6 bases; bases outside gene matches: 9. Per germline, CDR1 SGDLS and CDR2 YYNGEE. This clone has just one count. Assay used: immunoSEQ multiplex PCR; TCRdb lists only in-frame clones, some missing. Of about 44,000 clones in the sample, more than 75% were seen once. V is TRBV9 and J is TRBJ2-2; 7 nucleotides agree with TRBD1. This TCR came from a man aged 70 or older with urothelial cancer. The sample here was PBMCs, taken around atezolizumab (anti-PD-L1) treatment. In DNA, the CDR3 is TGTGCCAGCAGCGTACAAACAGGGGTCATTTCCGGGGAGCTGTTTTTT. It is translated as CASSVQTGVISGELFF.